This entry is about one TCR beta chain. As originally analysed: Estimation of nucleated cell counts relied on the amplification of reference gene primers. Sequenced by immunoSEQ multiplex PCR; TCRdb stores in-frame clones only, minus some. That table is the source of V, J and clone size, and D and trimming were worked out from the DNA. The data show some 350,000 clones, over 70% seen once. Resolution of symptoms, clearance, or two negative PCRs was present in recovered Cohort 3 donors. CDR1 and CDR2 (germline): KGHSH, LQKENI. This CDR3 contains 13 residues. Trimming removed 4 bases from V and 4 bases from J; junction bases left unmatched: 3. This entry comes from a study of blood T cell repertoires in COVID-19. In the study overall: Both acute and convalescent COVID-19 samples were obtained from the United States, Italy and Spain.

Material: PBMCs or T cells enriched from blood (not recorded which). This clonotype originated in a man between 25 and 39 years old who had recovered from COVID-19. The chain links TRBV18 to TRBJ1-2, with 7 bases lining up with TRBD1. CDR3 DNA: TGTGCCAGCTCACGACAGGGCCCCTATGGCTACACCTTC. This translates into CASSRQGPYGYTF.